These 3 T cell receptor beta chains were all obtained from the same sample, sequenced in a study of blood T cell repertoires in COVID-19. Method: immunoSEQ multiplex PCR; TCRdb's copy keeps in-frame clones and lacks some. Seen here are 350,000 or so clones, about 86% observed once, and the top ten hold around 4.5%. Material: PBMCs or T cells enriched from blood (not recorded which). The source of these receptors is a woman between 35 and 50 years old with acute COVID-19.

The chain joins TRBV21-1 to TRBJ2-7; TRBD2 is taken as the D call from the table, unchecked against the DNA. TRBV21-1 corresponds to a pseudogene. There are 19 residues in the CDR3. The CDR3, as DNA: TGTGCCAGCAGCAAATGGGCCGGGCCGGCGGGAGGTACCAACTACGAGCAGTACTTC. Translating it yields CASSKWAGPAGGTNYEQYF.

In its sample, this clone was seen a few times. This chain connects TRBV6-6 to TRBJ1-1; weak D call: TRBD1 (5 bases). Per germline, CDR1 MNHNY and CDR2 SVGAGI (reference sequence). Trimming removed 4 bases from V and 4 bases from J, with 16 bases in between. The CDR3 consists of 15 residues. In DNA, the CDR3 is TGTGCCAGCAGTTCCCTAGGACAAGGACCCACTGAAGCTTTCTTT. Translating gives CASSSLGQGPTEAFF.

A few counts support this clone. The rearrangement links TRBV19 to TRBJ1-5; D is unresolved. The CDR3 is made up of 16 amino acids. Per the germline V gene, CDR1 is LNHDA and CDR2 is SQIVND (reference sequence). V was trimmed by 6 bases and J by 3 bases, leaving 18 bases between them. The CDR3 DNA is TGTGCCAGTAGGGGCCCAAAGGCAGGCTACAATCAGCCCCAGCATTTT. Encoded protein: CASRGPKAGYNQPQHF.